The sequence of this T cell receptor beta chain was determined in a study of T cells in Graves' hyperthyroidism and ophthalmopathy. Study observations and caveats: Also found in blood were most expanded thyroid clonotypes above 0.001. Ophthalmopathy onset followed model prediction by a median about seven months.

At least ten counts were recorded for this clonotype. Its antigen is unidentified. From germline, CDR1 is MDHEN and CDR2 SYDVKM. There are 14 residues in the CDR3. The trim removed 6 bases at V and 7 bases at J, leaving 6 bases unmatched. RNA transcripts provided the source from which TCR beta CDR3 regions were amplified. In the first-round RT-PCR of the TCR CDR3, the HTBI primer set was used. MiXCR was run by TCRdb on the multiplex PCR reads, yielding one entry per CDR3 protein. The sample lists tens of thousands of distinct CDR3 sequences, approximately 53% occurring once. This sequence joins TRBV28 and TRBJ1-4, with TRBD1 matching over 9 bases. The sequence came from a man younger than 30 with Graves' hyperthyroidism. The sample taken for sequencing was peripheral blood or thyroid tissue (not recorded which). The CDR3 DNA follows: TGTGCCAGCAGCCGCGGGACAGGGCTTGAAAAACTGTTTTTT. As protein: CASSRGTGLEKLFF.